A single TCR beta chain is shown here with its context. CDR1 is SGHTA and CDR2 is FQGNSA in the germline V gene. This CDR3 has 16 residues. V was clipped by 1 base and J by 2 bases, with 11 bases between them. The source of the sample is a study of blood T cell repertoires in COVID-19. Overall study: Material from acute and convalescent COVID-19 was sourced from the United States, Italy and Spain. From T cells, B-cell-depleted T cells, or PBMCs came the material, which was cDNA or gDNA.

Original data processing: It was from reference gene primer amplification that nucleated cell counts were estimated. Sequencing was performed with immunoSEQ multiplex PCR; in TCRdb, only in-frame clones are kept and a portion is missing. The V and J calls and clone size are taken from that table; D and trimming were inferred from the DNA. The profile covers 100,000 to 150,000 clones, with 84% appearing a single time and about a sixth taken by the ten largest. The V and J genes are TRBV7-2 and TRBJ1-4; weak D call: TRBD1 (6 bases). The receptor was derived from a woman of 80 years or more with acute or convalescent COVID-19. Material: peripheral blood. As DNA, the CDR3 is TGTGCCAGCAGCTTAGGGTGGGGGGGCACTAATGAAAAACTGTTTTTT. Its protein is CASSLGWGGTNEKLFF.